A selection of T cell receptor beta chains follows, all from one sample in a study of blood T cell repertoires in COVID-19. Some clones are missing from TCRdb's copy, which holds only in-frame ones; the method was immunoSEQ multiplex PCR. The repertoire includes some 220,000 clones, less than 90% of them detected once, and approximately 3.1% sits in the top ten. The material sequenced was PBMCs or T cells enriched from blood (not recorded which). These receptors came from a woman between 45 and 65 years old in a cohort exposed to, infected with or recovered from COVID-19 (not recorded which). The CDR3 runs from the conserved cysteine through the conserved F or W. Rows give clone size only sometimes, using once, few, many, or a class for an expanded clone.

>TRBJ2-2|few|TRBV24-1
CATSVAGGPNTGELFF
>TRBJ1-1|.|TRBV21-1
CASSKGGVQGLNTEAFF
>TRBJ2-4|.|TRBV5-1
CASSPGSKNIQYF
>TRBJ2-3|once|TRBV11-2
CASGQRLPSTDTQYF
>TRBJ1-5|.|TRBV6-2/TRBV6-3
CASSYSRGPGQGLNQPQHF
>TRBJ2-4|once|TRBV7-2
CASSLVGLAKNIQYF
>TRBJ2-1|.|TRBV3-1/TRBV3-2
CASSPRGGDYNEQFF
>TRBJ2-1|.|TRBV7-3
CASSSRTGGEQFF
>TRBJ1-1|.|TRBV30
CAWSVGSGVEAFF
>TRBJ1-1|.|TRBV12-3/TRBV12-4
CASSFYRNTEAFF
>TRBJ1-1|.|TRBV18
CASRGQRNTEAFF
>TRBJ2-1|.|TRBV4-2
CASSHQPGQGANNEQFF
>TRBJ2-7|.|TRBV27
CASSLAGAYEQYF
>TRBJ2-5|once|TRBV7-9
CASSRHPGTAKETQYF
>TRBJ2-7|.|TRBV28
CASRPGHSYEQYF
>TRBJ1-4|.|TRBV18
CASSPRGGGATNEKLFF
>TRBJ1-2|.|TRBV7-2
CASSPYQGFVTF
>TRBJ1-5|.|TRBV6-2/TRBV6-3
CASSARRDRVRSNQPQHF
>TRBJ2-7|.|TRBV5-6
CASSLVGRTGFTYEQYF
>TRBJ2-1|.|TRBV27
CASSSLGGEQFF
>TRBJ1-2|.|TRBV6-5
CASSYSGGKDGYTF
>TRBJ2-3|.|TRBV28
CASSFWTSGRSTDTQYF
>TRBJ2-1|.|TRBV28
CASTGGRNNEQFF
>TRBJ2-7|.|TRBV28
CASSLAQGHEQYF
>TRBJ2-7|.|TRBV6-4
CASTPRRVSYEQYF
>TRBJ1-3|.|TRBV6-5
CAARPFAGSGNTIYF
>TRBJ1-2|few|TRBV7-2
CASTSTFRTGNYGYTF
>TRBJ2-1|.|TRBV5-8
CASSLQGAGYNEQFF
>TRBJ1-1|.|TRBV7-2
CASSFFMNTEAFF
>TRBJ1-3|.|TRBV7-8
CASSLGDRASPYF
>TRBJ1-1|.|TRBV7-9
CASTPRRGNTEAFF
>TRBJ1-1|.|TRBV6-5
CASSRHPRGTEAFF
>TRBJ1-2|once|TRBV28
CAIKTGQINYGYTF
>TRBJ1-2|few|TRBV11-2
CASSQGQLDGAYGYTF
>TRBJ2-7|.|TRBV11-3
CASSGRTGTNPNYEQYF
>TRBJ2-7|.|TRBV27
CASSKNREVREQYF
>TRBJ1-5|.|TRBV19
CATKPGFSNQPQHF
>TRBJ1-2|.|TRBV5-1
CASSLGGTGIYGYTF
>TRBJ1-4|.|TRBV2
CASSDRGERGKLFF
>TRBJ2-1|.|TRBV9
CASSKGLARSPGYNEQFF
>TRBJ2-1|few|TRBV29-1
CSVAQGYNEQFF
>TRBJ1-1|.|TRBV30
CAWRSQGNTEAFF
>TRBJ2-3|.|TRBV27
CASSSFRGSTDTQYF
>TRBJ1-3|.|TRBV30
CALQGSGNTIYF
>TRBJ2-5|.|TRBV10-3
CAISGYQETQYF
>TRBJ2-7|.|TRBV27
CASSLSNQGREQYF
>TRBJ2-7|few|TRBV14
CASSRRTGTSYEQYF
>TRBJ1-1|.|TRBV18
CASSQGQPMNTEAFF
>TRBJ2-7|.|TRBV3-1/TRBV3-2
CASSQVRERTSGEQYF
>TRBJ2-3|.|TRBV27
CASSLYPGGLSDTQYF
>TRBJ1-1|.|TRBV4-1
CASSQGVGTGGTEAFF
>TRBJ2-5|.|TRBV7-3
CASSPTGVAETQYF
>TRBJ2-5|.|TRBV13
CASSLAAGGRETQYF
>TRBJ1-3|few|TRBV10-3
CAIRLIRDNLNTIYF
>TRBJ1-3|.|TRBV4-3
CASSQEILYSGNTIYF
>TRBJ1-5|.|TRBV6-5
CASSLNRRGPQHF
>TRBJ1-5|.|TRBV19
CASNPDRANQPQHF
>TRBJ2-7|.|TRBV5-1
CASSWGTWDEQYF
>TRBJ1-6|.|TRBV20-1
CSASRQALLSYNSPLHF